This T cell receptor (beta chain) was profiled in a study of T-cell reconstitution after alpha-beta-depleted transplantation in children. The TCRbeta library incorporated unique molecular identifiers. TCRdb passed the PCR reads through MiXCR, listing each CDR3 protein once. The table records about 340,000 distinct CDR3 sequences, more than 10% of them present only once. Germline V gene lookup returns CDR1 SGDLS and CDR2 YYNGEE. The CDR3 totals 14 residues. V was trimmed by 0 bases and J by 4 bases, leaving 8 bases between them. Sequenced material: PBMCs, taken from the stem cell graft. The sequence was collected from a human donor who donated a stem cell graft to a child with Fanconi anemia. V and J are TRBV9 and TRBJ2-1, with D perhaps TRBD2 (6 bases). The CDR3 sequence is CASSVDGLYNEQFF. For the CDR3, the DNA is TGTGCCAGCAGCGTAGACGGACTATACAATGAGCAGTTCTTC.